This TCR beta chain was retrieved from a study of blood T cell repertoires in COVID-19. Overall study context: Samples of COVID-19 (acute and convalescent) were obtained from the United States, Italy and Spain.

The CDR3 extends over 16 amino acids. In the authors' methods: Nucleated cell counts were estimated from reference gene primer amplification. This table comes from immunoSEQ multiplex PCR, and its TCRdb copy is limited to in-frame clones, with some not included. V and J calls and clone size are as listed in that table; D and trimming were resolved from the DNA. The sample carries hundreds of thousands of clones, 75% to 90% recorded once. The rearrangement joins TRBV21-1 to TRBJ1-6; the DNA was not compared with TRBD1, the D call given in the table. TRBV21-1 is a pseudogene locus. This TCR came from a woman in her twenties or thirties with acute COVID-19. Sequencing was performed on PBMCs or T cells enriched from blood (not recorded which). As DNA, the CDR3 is TGTGCCAGCAGCAGCCCCCGGGACAGGGGAGGGTCACCCCTCCACTTT. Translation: CASSSPRDRGGSPLHF.